Listed here is a single T cell receptor beta chain. The record originates from a study of blood T cell repertoires in COVID-19. Study details: T cells, B-cell-depleted T cells, or PBMCs provided the cDNA or gDNA that served as material.

Original processing methods: Quantification of nucleated cells was approximated via reference gene primer amplification. Assay used: immunoSEQ multiplex PCR; TCRdb lists only in-frame clones, some missing. The V and J calls and clone size were taken over from that table, and D and trimming were inferred from the DNA. The top ten clones hold roughly 3.7% of a sample with under 250,000 clones, approximately 90% of them seen once. J lost 7 bases, V lost 6 bases, and 4 bases had no gene match. The CDR3 is made up of 14 amino acids. Germline loops: CDR1 LGHDT, CDR2 YNNKEL (reference sequence). The sample consisted of PBMCs or T cells enriched from blood (not recorded which). This sequence originates from a woman aged 18-30 years in a cohort exposed to, infected with or recovered from COVID-19 (not recorded which). This chain uses TRBV3-1 (or the pseudogene TRBV3-2) with TRBJ2-1; 12 bases are a match to TRBD1. The CDR3 DNA is TGTGCCAGCAGGGAGGGACAGGGGGCGAATGAGCAGTTCTTC. Its translation: CASREGQGANEQFF.